Listed here are 26 T cell receptor beta chains from one sample, sequenced in a study of cytomegalovirus exposure and HLA in healthy donors. 60 Vbeta and 13 Jbeta primers were used in PCR. This table comes from immunoSEQ multiplex PCR, and its TCRdb copy is limited to in-frame clones, with some not included. The table counts 150,000 to 200,000 clones; 0.7% to 1% lies in the top ten. Sequencing was performed on PBMCs. The receptors were sampled from a woman aged 18-29 years in good health and CMV-seropositive.

The chain combines TRBV7-9 with TRBJ1-6; tentative D call: TRBD1 (5 bases). The ends were cut back, 3 bases at V and 9 bases at J, with 15 bases in the middle. Germline CDR1 SEHNR, CDR2 FQNEAQ (reference sequence). The CDR3 runs 15 residues. The CDR3 nucleotides are TGTGCCAGCAGCTTTTGGAGGGACGGGGGTTCACCCCTCCACTTT. This translates into CASSFWRDGGSPLHF.

The gene calls are TRBV7-9 and TRBJ2-1; 8 nucleotides agree with TRBD1. This CDR3 has 15 amino acids. Germline-derived CDR1 and CDR2 are SEHNR and FQNEAQ (reference sequence). V was pared by 2 bases and J by 5 bases, with 5 bases of the junction left unmatched. The CDR3 DNA is TGTGCCAGCAGCTTATTAGGACAGGGACACAATGAGCAGTTCTTC. Amino acids: CASSLLGQGHNEQFF. Using reference TRBV7-9 and TRBJ2-1 for the parts outside the CDR3, the full variable domain is DTGVSQNPRHKITKRGQNVTFRCDPISEHNRLYWYRQTLGQGPEFLTYFQNEAQLEKSRLLSDRFSAERPKGSFSTLEIQRTEQGDSAMYLCASSLLGQGHNEQFFGPGTRLTVL.

V usage is TRBV27 and J usage is TRBJ2-1; D is uncertain. The germline V and J ends were trimmed by 5 bases and 2 bases, with 13 bases remaining between them. The CDR3 runs 15 residues. The germline gives CDR1 MNHEY, CDR2 SMNVEV (reference sequence). The CDR3 sequence is CASSVESPTYNEQFF. The DNA for the CDR3 is TGTGCCAGCAGTGTGGAGTCGCCGACCTACAATGAGCAGTTCTTC.

The chain links TRBV9 to TRBJ1-1; 11 nucleotides align to TRBD1. Germline CDR1 reads SGDLS; CDR2 reads YYNGEE. This CDR3 contains 16 residues. V lost 2 bases and J lost 0; bases outside the gene matches: 3. The CDR3 sequence is CASSVGTGGMNTEAFF. The CDR3 nucleotides are TGTGCCAGCAGCGTTGGGACAGGGGGAATGAACACTGAAGCTTTCTTT.

The chain employs TRBV15 and TRBJ1-1, with D possibly matching TRBD1 (5 bases). Germline lookup yields CDR1 LNHNV and CDR2 YYDKDF (reference sequence). Trimming removed 0 bases at V and 1 base at J, with 12 bases between. This CDR3 spans 16 amino acids. The CDR3 sequence is CATSRDLGHTNTEAFF. In DNA form, the CDR3 reads TGTGCCACCAGCAGAGATCTAGGACACACGAACACTGAAGCTTTCTTT.

This chain joins TRBV10-3 and TRBJ1-3, with 12 bases matching TRBD1. CDR3 length: 21 amino acids. Germline values: CDR1 ENHRY, CDR2 SYGVKD. Trimming cost V 1 base and J 3 bases; bases outside gene matches: 16. The CDR3 DNA sequence: TGTGCCATCAGTGAGTTCGACACCCGAAACCGGGACAGGGGGCTTGGAAACACCATATATTTT. Translation: CAISEFDTRNRDRGLGNTIYF.

The chain carries TRBV9 and TRBJ1-2; 11 bases match TRBD1. The ends lost 0 bases at V and 3 bases at J; junction bases unmatched: 1. CDR3 length equals 15 residues. Germline-derived CDR1 and CDR2 are SGDLS and YYNGEE. In nucleotides, the CDR3 is TGTGCCAGCAGCGTAGAGGACAGGGGGCACTATGGCTACACCTTC. Amino acids: CASSVEDRGHYGYTF.

The rearrangement uses TRBV2 and TRBJ2-7; 10 positions match TRBD1. Germline CDR1 is SNHLY and CDR2 is FYNNEI. CDR3 size: 15 residues. The junction had 11 bases not matched to a gene; V was cut back by 7 bases and J by 5 bases. CDR3 amino acids: CASTDPGQGNHEQYF. Written as DNA, the CDR3 is TGTGCCAGCACCGATCCGGGACAGGGGAACCACGAGCAGTACTTC.

The J gene is TRBJ1-1, the V gene TRBV2, with D possibly being TRBD1 (5 bases). Germline assignment: CDR1 SNHLY and CDR2 FYNNEI. Between the trimmed V and J ends, which lost 7 bases and 4 bases, there was a span of 10 bases. The CDR3 has 12 residues. In DNA, the CDR3 is TGTGCCAGCATGGGGGGAGGCACTGAAGCTTTCTTT. Amino acid sequence: CASMGGGTEAFF.

The chain employs TRBV7-3 and TRBJ2-5; TRBD2 aligns across 8 bases. Trimming took 2 bases from V and 5 from J; bases not matched to a gene: 7. The germline CDR1 and CDR2 sequences are SGHTA and FQGTGA. There are 15 residues in the CDR3. CDR3 in amino acids: CASSLGLAGDETQYF. For the CDR3, the DNA is TGTGCCAGCAGCTTAGGGCTAGCGGGTGACGAGACCCAGTACTTC.

The chain's CDR3 is CALRGSRSAYEQYF. CDR3 coding DNA: TGTGCCCTCAGGGGGAGCCGATCCGCCTACGAGCAGTACTTC. The chain employs TRBV6-9 and TRBJ2-7; 7 bases are shared with TRBD1. Germline V gene lookup returns CDR1 MNHGY and CDR2 SVAAGI. CDR3 length: 14 amino acids. The junction had 12 bases not matched to a gene; V was cut back by 11 bases and J by 2 bases.

The rearrangement uses TRBV30 and TRBJ2-3; 10 nucleotides line up with TRBD1. The CDR3 sequence is 15 residues long. V shed 3 bases, J shed 4 bases, and the junction held 7 bases outside the gene matches. Germline V gives CDR1 GTSNPN, CDR2 SVGIG (reference sequence). In nucleotides, the CDR3 is TGTGCCTGGAGATTTGACGGGACAGGGGCAGATACGCAGTATTTT. It codes for CAWRFDGTGADTQYF.

In DNA form, the CDR3 reads TGCGCCAGCAGCTTACAGTCCCCCCAATACAATGAGCAGTTCTTC. This translates into CASSLQSPQYNEQFF. The V and J genes are TRBV5-1 and TRBJ2-1; D not resolved. CDR3 length: 15 residues. Between the trimmed V and J ends, which lost 2 bases and 4 bases, there was a span of 13 bases. From germline, CDR1 is SGHRS and CDR2 YFSETQ. Complete variable domain (other parts from reference TRBV5-1 and TRBJ2-1): KAGVTQTPRYLIKTRGQQVTLSCSPISGHRSVSWYQQTPGQGLQFLFEYFSETQRNKGNFPGRFSGRQFSNSRSEMNVSTLELGDSALYLCASSLQSPQYNEQFFGPGTRLTVL.

The chain couples TRBV7-2 to TRBJ2-3; tentative D call: TRBD2 (6 bases). The CDR3 is 14 residues long. The germline V and J ends were trimmed by 1 base and 8 bases, with 13 bases remaining between them. Per germline, CDR1 SGHTA and CDR2 FQGNSA. CDR3 coding DNA: TGTGCCAGCAGCTTAGGTGGGGAGGAGGTTACGCAGTATTTT. It codes for CASSLGGEEVTQYF.

CDR3 coding DNA: TGTGCCAGCAGCCAAGATGCGTCGGGTAACTATGGCTACACCTTC. It codes for CASSQDASGNYGYTF. The V and J genes are TRBV4-2 and TRBJ1-2; D is undetermined. The V and J ends lost 0 bases and 1 base respectively, with 9 bases between them. The CDR3 is made up of 15 amino acids. The germline V gene has CDR1 LGHNA and CDR2 YNFKEQ.

This rearrangement joins TRBV19 to TRBJ2-5, with TRBD1 matching 7 bases. Losses at the gene ends were 6 bases for V and 2 bases for J; bases not matched to a gene: 6. The germline V gene has CDR1 LNHDA and CDR2 SQIVND (reference sequence). The CDR3 covers 14 residues. The CDR3 loop is CASSQNRGQETQYF. CDR3 nucleotide sequence: TGTGCCAGTAGCCAAAACAGGGGACAAGAGACCCAGTACTTC.

The chain uses TRBV7-9 and TRBJ2-7; TRBD2 aligns across 9 bases. The CDR3 totals 14 residues. The V segment lost 5 bases and the J segment 1 base; nucleotides outside the gene matches: 3. The germline V gene encodes CDR1 SEHNR and CDR2 FQNEAQ (reference sequence). CDR3 coding DNA: TGTGCCAGCAGCCTTAGCGGGGGATCCTACGAGCAGTACTTC. It is translated as CASSLSGGSYEQYF.

V gene TRBV2 combines with J gene TRBJ2-5; 10 bases are a match to TRBD2. The CDR3 is 13 residues long. Germline CDR1 and CDR2: SNHLY and FYNNEI. V shed 5 bases and J 4 bases; nucleotides not matched to a gene: 1. CDR3 DNA sequence: TGTGCCAGCAGTCTAGCGGGGGCAGAGACCCAGTACTTC. Translated: CASSLAGAETQYF.

This chain uses TRBV15 with TRBJ2-6, with D perhaps matching TRBD2 (6 bases). Germline assignment: CDR1 LNHNV and CDR2 YYDKDF (reference sequence). The V end was cut by 1 base, the J end by 5 bases, with 24 bases between. The CDR3 has 20 amino acids. The chain's CDR3 is CATSRAIPGLFQTRANVLTF. Written as DNA, the CDR3 is TGTGCCACCAGCAGAGCCATCCCGGGACTCTTTCAGACTAGGGCCAACGTCCTGACTTTC. The variable domain in full, with the rest retrieved from reference TRBV15 and TRBJ2-6, is DAMVIQNPRYQVTQFGKPVTLSCSQTLNHNVMYWYQQKSSQAPKLLFHYYDKDFNNEADTPDNFQSRRPNTSFCFLDIRSPGLGDTAMYLCATSRAIPGLFQTRANVLTFGAGSRLTVL.

V gene TRBV7-2 combines with J gene TRBJ2-7; 13 nucleotides line up with TRBD2. V shed 8 bases and J 2 bases; nucleotides not matched to a gene: 9. This CDR3 is built from 16 residues. Germline assignment: CDR1 SGHTA and CDR2 FQGNSA. The CDR3 DNA reads TGTGCCAGCGGAACTAGCGGGGGGGCCGGGGCCTACGAGCAGTACTTC. The encoded protein is CASGTSGGAGAYEQYF.

For this clone: At the DNA level, this CDR3 is encoded by other sequences in the same sample as well. The J gene is TRBJ2-1, the V gene TRBV6-4; 16 bases are a match to TRBD2. The germline V gene encodes CDR1 MRHNA and CDR2 SNTAGT. There are 18 residues in the CDR3. The V segment lost 6 bases and the J segment 7 bases; nucleotides outside the gene matches: 12. Written as DNA, the CDR3 is TGTGCCAGCAGCGACGAGGGACTAGCGGGAGGGCCGACTAATGAGCAGTTCTTC. Its translation is CASSDEGLAGGPTNEQFF.

The chain combines TRBV11-3 with TRBJ1-1, with 7 bases that match TRBD1. This CDR3 comprises 16 residues. Germline V gene data show CDR1 as SGHNT and CDR2 as YENEEA. V lost 0 bases, J lost 1 base, and 5 bases stayed unmatched. CDR3 bases: TGTGCCAGCAGCTTAGAAGGGGGCATTTCGAACACTGAAGCTTTCTTT. This translates into CASSLEGGISNTEAFF.

The V and J genes are TRBV6-1 and TRBJ2-7; tentatively, D is TRBD1 (5 bases). The CDR3 sequence is 13 residues long. Germline CDR1 reads MNHNS; CDR2 reads SASEGT. The V gene lost 10 bases and the J gene lost 3 bases, with 16 bases spanning the gap. DNA of the CDR3: TGTGCCACAAATCGGGCAGGGCTCTACGAGCAGTACTTC. Translated, it gives CATNRAGLYEQYF.

This chain links TRBV15 with TRBJ2-5; TRBD1 aligns across 7 bases. The CDR3 length is 15 residues. Per the germline V gene, CDR1 is LNHNV and CDR2 is YYDKDF (reference sequence). The junction had 6 bases not matched to a gene; V was cut back by 0 bases and J by 5 bases. CDR3: CATSRERLQGETQYF. CDR3 nucleotide sequence: TGTGCCACCAGCAGAGAGAGATTACAGGGGGAGACCCAGTACTTC.

V gene TRBV28 combines with J gene TRBJ2-3; TRBD2 is a possible D gene (5 bases). The CDR3 runs 13 residues. Trimming left V 9 bases short and J 4 bases short, with 14 bases between. Germline V gives CDR1 MDHEN, CDR2 SYDVKM. Here the CDR3 DNA reads TGTGCCAGTCGACTACCAGGCGCAGATACGCAGTATTTT. This codes for CASRLPGADTQYF.

This chain joins TRBV27 and TRBJ2-1; TRBD2 is a possible D gene (5 bases). V was clipped by 0 bases and J by 0 bases, with 12 bases between them. The CDR3 is 17 amino acids. Germline V lookup: CDR1 MNHEY, CDR2 SMNVEV (reference sequence). The CDR3 loop reads CASSLSTVTSSYNEQFF. The CDR3 region has the DNA TGTGCCAGCAGTTTATCTACTGTAACTAGCTCCTACAATGAGCAGTTCTTC.